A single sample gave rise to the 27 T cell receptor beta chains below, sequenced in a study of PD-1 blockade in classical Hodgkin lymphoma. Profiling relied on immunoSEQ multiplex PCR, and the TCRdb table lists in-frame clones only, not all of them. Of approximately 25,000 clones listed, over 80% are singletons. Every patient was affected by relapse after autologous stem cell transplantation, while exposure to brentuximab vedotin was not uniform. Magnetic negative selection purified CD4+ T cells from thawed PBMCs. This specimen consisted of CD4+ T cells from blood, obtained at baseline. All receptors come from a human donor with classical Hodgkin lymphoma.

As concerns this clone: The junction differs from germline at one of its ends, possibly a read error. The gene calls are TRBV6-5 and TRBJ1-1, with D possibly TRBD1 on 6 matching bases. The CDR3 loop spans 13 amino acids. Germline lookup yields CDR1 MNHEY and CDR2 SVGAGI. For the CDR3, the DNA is TGTGCCAGCAGTAAAAACCGGGACACAGAAGCTTTCTTT. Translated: CASSKNRDTEAFF.

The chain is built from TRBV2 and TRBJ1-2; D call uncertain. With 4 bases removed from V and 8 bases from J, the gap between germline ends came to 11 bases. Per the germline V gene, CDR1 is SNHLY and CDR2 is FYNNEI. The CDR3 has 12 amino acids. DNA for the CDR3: TGTGCCAGCAGTGTGGACTACACCGGCTACACCTTC. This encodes CASSVDYTGYTF. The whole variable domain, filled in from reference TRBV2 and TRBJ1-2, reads EPEVTQTPSHQVTQMGQEVILRCVPISNHLYFYWYRQILGQKVEFLVSFYNNEISEKSEIFDDQFSVERPDGSNFTLKIRSTKLEDSAMYFCASSVDYTGYTFGSGTRLTVV.

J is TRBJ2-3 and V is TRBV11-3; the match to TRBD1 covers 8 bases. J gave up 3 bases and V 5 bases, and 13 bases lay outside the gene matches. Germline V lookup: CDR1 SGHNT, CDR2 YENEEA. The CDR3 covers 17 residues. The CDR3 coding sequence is TGTGCCAGCAGCCCCAGGGGGCAGGGCGGAGGGACAGATACGCAGTATTTT. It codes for CASSPRGQGGGTDTQYF.

In DNA form, the CDR3 reads TGTGCCAGCAGCCACGACAATCAGCCCCAGCATTTT. This translates into CASSHDNQPQHF. V usage is TRBV5-4 and J usage is TRBJ1-5; unclear D gene. Germline CDR1 is SGHNT and CDR2 is YYREEE (reference sequence). The CDR3 contains 12 residues. The V end lost 4 bases, the J end lost 3 bases, and 5 bases lay between the germline ends.

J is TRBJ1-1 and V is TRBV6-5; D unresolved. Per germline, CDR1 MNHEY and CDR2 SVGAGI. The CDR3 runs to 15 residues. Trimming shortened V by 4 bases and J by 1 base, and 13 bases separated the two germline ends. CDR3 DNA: TGTGCCAGCAGTTCCGCGCCACAGCCGAACACTGAAGCTTTCTTT. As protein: CASSSAPQPNTEAFF.

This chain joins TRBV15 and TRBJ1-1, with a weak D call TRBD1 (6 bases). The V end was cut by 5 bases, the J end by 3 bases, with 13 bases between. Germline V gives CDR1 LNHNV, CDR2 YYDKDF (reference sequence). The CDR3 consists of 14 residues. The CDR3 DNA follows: TGTGCCACCAGCGGGGGCTCGGACTACACTGAAGCTTTCTTT. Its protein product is CATSGGSDYTEAFF.

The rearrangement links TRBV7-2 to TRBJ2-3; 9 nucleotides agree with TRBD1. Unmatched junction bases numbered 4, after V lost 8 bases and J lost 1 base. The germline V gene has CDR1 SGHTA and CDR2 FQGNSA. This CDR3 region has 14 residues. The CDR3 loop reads CASRTGGGTDTQYF. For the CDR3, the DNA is TGTGCCAGCCGAACAGGGGGCGGCACAGATACGCAGTATTTT.

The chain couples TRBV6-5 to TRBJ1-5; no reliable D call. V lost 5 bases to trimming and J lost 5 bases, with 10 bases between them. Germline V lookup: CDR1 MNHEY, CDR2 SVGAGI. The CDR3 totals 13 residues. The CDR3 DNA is TGTGCCAGCAGTACTCAGCGGGATCAGCCCCAGCATTTT. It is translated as CASSTQRDQPQHF.

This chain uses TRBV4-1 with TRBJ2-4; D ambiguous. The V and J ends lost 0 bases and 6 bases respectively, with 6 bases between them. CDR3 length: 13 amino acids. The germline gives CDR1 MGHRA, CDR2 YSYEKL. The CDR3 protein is CASSQDIGNIQYF. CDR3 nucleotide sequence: TGCGCCAGCAGCCAAGATATCGGAAACATTCAGTACTTC.

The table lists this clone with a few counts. The CDR3 protein is CASSLAGGGYTF. The CDR3 DNA follows: TGTGCCAGCAGCTTAGCGGGTGGTGGCTACACCTTC. The rearrangement uses TRBV11-2 and TRBJ1-2; no clear D gene. CDR1 is SGHAT, CDR2 FQNNGV, per germline. Between the trimmed V and J ends, which lost 1 base and 7 bases, there was a span of 7 bases. CDR3 length: 12 amino acids.

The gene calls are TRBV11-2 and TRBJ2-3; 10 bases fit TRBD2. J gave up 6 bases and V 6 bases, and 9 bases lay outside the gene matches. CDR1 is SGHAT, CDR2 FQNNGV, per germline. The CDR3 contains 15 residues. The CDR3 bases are TGTGCCAGCAGTCAAACTAGCGGGGCTTGGGATACGCAGTATTTT. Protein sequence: CASSQTSGAWDTQYF.

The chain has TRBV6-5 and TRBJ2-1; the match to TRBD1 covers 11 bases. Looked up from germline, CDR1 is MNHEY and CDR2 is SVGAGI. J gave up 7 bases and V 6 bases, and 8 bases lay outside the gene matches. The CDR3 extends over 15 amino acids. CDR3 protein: CASRKDRGRDNEQFF. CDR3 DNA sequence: TGTGCCAGCAGGAAGGACAGGGGGCGGGATAATGAGCAGTTCTTC.

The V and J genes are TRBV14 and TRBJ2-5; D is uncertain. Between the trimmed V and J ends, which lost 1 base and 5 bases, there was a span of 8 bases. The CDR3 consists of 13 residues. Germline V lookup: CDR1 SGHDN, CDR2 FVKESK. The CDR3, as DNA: TGTGCCAGCAGCCAAGGAAATTTTGAGACCCAGTACTTC. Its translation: CASSQGNFETQYF.

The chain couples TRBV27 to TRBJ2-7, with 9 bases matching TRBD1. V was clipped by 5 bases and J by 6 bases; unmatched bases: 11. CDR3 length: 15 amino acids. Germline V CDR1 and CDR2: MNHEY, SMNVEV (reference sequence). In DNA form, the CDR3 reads TGTGCCAGCAGTACCCGAGACAGGGGGACGGGCGAGCAGTACTTC. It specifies CASSTRDRGTGEQYF.

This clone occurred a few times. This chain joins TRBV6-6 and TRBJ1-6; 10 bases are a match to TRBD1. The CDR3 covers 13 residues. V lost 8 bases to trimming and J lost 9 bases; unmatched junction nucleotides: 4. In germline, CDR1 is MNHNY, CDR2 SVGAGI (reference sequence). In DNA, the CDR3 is TGTGCCAGCCAGGACAGGGGGACTTCACCCCTCCACTTT. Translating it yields CASQDRGTSPLHF.

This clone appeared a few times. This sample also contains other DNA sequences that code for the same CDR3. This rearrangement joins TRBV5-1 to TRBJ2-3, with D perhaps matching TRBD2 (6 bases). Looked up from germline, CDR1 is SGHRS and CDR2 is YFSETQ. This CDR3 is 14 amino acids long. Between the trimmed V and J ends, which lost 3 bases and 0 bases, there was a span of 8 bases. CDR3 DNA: TGCGCCAGCAGCTGGGGGACTAGCACAGATACGCAGTATTTT. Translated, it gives CASSWGTSTDTQYF. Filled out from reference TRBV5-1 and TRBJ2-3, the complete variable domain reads KAGVTQTPRYLIKTRGQQVTLSCSPISGHRSVSWYQQTPGQGLQFLFEYFSETQRNKGNFPGRFSGRQFSNSRSEMNVSTLELGDSALYLCASSWGTSTDTQYFGPGTRLTVL.

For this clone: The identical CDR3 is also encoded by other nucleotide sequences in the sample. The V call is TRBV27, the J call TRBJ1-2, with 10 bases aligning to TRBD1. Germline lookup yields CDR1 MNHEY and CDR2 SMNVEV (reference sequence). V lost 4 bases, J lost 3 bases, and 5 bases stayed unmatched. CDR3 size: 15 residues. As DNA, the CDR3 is TGTGCCAGCAGTTCCCGGACAGGGGGGGACTATGGCTACACCTTC. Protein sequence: CASSSRTGGDYGYTF.

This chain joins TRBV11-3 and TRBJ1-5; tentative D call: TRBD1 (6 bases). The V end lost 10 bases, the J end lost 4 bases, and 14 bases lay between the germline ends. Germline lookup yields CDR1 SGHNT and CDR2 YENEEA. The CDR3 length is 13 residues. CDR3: CAIAGGENQPQHF. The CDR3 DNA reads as TGTGCCATCGCGGGGGGCGAGAATCAGCCCCAGCATTTT.

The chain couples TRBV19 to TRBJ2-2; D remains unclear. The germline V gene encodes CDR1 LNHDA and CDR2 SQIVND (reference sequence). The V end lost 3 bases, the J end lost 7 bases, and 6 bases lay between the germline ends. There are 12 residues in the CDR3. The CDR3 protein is CASSIGGGELFF. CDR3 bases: TGTGCCAGTAGTATTGGTGGCGGGGAGCTGTTTTTT.

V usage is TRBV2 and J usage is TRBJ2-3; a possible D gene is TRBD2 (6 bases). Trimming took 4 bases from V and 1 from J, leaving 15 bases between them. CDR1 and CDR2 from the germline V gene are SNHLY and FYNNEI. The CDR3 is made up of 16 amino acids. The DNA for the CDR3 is TGTGCCAGCAGTGGAGACCGGGGGTTTGGCACAGATACGCAGTATTTT. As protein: CASSGDRGFGTDTQYF.

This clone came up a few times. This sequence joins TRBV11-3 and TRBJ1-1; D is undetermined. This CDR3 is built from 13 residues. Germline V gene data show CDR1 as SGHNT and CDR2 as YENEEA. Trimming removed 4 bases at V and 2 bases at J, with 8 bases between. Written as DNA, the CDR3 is TGTGCCAGCAGCTGGACTGGAAACACTGAAGCTTTCTTT. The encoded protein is CASSWTGNTEAFF. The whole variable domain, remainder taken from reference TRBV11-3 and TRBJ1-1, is EAGVVQSPRYKIIEKKQPVAFWCNPISGHNTLYWYLQNLGQGPELLIRYENEEAVDDSQLPKDRFSAERLKGVDSTLKIQPAELGDSAVYLCASSWTGNTEAFFGQGTRLTVV.

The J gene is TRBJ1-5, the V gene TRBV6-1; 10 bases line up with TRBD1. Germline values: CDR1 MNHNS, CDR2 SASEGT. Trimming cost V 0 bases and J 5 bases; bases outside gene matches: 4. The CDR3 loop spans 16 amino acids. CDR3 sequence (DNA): TGTGCCAGCAGTGAAGCTCCGACAGGGGGCGATCAGCCCCAGCATTTT. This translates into CASSEAPTGGDQPQHF.

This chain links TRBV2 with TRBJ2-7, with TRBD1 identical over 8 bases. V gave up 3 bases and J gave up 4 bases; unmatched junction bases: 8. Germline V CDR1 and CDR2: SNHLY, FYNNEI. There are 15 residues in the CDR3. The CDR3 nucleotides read TGTGCCAGCAGTGACCGGACAGGGATGGGTTACGAGCAGTACTTC. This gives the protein CASSDRTGMGYEQYF.

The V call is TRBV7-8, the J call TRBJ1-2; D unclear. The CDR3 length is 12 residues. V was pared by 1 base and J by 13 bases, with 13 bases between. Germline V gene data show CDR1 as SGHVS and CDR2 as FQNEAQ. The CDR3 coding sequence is TGTGCCAGCAGCTTAGTGGGCTACATGATCACCTTC. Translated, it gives CASSLVGYMITF. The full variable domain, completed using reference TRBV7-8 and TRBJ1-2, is GAGVSQSPRYKVAKRGQDVALRCDPISGHVSLFWYQQALGQGPEFLTYFQNEAQLDKSGLPSDRFFAERPEGSVSTLKIQRTQQEDSAVYLCASSLVGYMITFGSGTRLTVV.

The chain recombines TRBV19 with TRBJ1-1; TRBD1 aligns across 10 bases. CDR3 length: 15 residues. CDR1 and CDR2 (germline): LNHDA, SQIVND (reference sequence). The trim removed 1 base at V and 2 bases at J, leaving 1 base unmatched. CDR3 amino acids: CASSIGDRGNTEAFF. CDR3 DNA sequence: TGTGCCAGTAGTATAGGGGACAGGGGAAACACTGAAGCTTTCTTT.

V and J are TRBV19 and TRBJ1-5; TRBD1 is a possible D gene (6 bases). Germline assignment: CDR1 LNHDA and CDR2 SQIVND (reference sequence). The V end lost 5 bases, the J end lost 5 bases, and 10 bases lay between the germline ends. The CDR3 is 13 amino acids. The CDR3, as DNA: TGTGCCAGTAGTGAGGGGGGGCATCAGCCCCAGCATTTT. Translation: CASSEGGHQPQHF.

Written as DNA, the CDR3 is TGTGCCAGCAGCTTAGGGGGATATACCACTGAAGCTTTCTTT. Residues: CASSLGGYTTEAFF. The gene calls are TRBV5-4 and TRBJ1-1; maybe TRBD1 (6 bases). Germline CDR1 is SGHNT and CDR2 is YYREEE (reference sequence). V lost 2 bases and J 4 bases, leaving 12 bases between the germline ends. This CDR3 comprises 14 residues.